This T cell receptor (beta chain) was captured by sequencing in a study of tumor-infiltrating lymphocytes in primary liver carcinoma. Whole-study context: Tumor staging was T1-T3 N0M0; sizes spanned about 4.2 to 11 cm across. Notes on the study in general: Blood had a significantly lower top-250-clone fraction than tumors did (p = 0.039). Pairs of tumor regions overlapped more than tumor-adjacent and tumor-blood pairs did. Only about 8-25% of top clones occurred in every one of the five tumor regions.

The authors made TCR beta cDNA from approximately 500 ng total RNA with a constant-region primer. Three rounds of nested multiplex PCR with slightly modified ARM-PCR produced TCR beta libraries. TRBV1-TRBV30 forward primers and a C-beta reverse primer were used in the first two PCR rounds, which each ran for approximately 11 cycles. MiXCR, run by TCRdb on the multiplex PCR reads, gives a single entry per CDR3 protein. The sample yields over 35,000 distinct CDR3 sequences, just under 75% seen once. This clonotype is categorized as medium-sized (0.01 to 0.1%). No antigen is known for it. V was clipped by 4 bases and J by 7 bases, with 11 bases between them. The germline gives CDR1 WSHSY, CDR2 SAAADI. This CDR3 has 13 amino acids. Co-extraction of both nucleic acids (RNA and DNA) used about 17-33 mg of unsorted bulk tissue.

The source is a man between 35 and 55 years old with primary liver carcinoma and hepatitis B virus infection. Sequenced sample: liver tumor tissue from sampling region 4. As to subset: tumor region T4, right-lateral pole. The chain combines TRBV10-2 with TRBJ1-5; D is perhaps TRBD1 (5 bases). CDR3 loop: CASSVGGTQPQHF. In DNA form, the CDR3 reads TGCGCCAGCAGTGTGGGGGGAACGCAGCCCCAGCATTTT.